These T cell receptor beta chains were read from a single sample in a study of blood T cell repertoires in COVID-19. The data were produced by immunoSEQ multiplex PCR, yet TCRdb's version contains in-frame clones alone and is incomplete. The table lists some 190,000 clones, 84% of them singletons. The sequenced material came from PBMCs or T cells enriched from blood (not recorded which). Every receptor here comes from a woman aged 30 to 39 who had been exposed to COVID-19. The CDR3 runs from the conserved cysteine through the conserved F or W. A D gene is named only where the DNA matches it firmly. Part of the rows lack a size; the others show once, few, many or a class for expanded clones.

D,V,size,J,CDR3,DNA
.,TRBV19,once,TRBJ1-5,CASSTPNRLSTSISNQPQHF,TGTGCCAGTAGTACACCAAACAGGTTATCCACTTCTATAAGCAATCAGCCCCAGCATTTT
.,TRBV10-3,.,TRBJ2-3,CAITLASTDTQYF,TGTGCCATCACTTTGGCTAGCACAGATACGCAGTATTTT
TRBD1,TRBV7-9,.,TRBJ1-2,CASSPTGNGYTF,TGTGCCAGCAGCCCGACAGGGAACGGCTACACCTTC
.,TRBV6-5,.,TRBJ2-3,CASSSWTGTDTQYF,TGTGCCAGCAGTTCGTGGACAGGCACAGATACGCAGTATTTT
.,TRBV27,.,TRBJ2-3,CASSLTSRADTQYF,TGTGCCAGCAGTCTGACTAGTCGGGCAGATACGCAGTATTTT
TRBD1,TRBV12-5,few,TRBJ1-5,CASGLTTGQGTFSRQPQHF,TGTGCTAGTGGTTTGACCACCGGACAGGGGACATTCTCCCGACAGCCCCAGCATTTT
TRBD1,TRBV28,.,TRBJ1-5,CASSLLGQGAGQPQHF,TGTGCCAGCAGTCTGCTGGGACAGGGGGCCGGTCAGCCCCAGCATTTT
TRBD2,TRBV6-4,.,TRBJ2-3,CASRGLAGGTDTQYF,TGTGCCAGCAGAGGACTAGCGGGGGGGACAGATACGCAGTATTTT
.,TRBV19,.,TRBJ2-7,CASSSGYEQYF,TGTGCCAGTTCCAGCGGCTACGAGCAGTACTTC
.,TRBV5-6,.,TRBJ2-5,CASSSTGQETQYF,TGTGCCAGCAGCAGCACAGGTCAAGAGACCCAGTACTTC
.,TRBV3-1/TRBV3-2,.,TRBJ1-5,CASSQGRTVSNQPQHF,TGTGCCAGCAGCCAAGGGAGGACGGTTAGCAATCAGCCCCAGCATTTT
.,TRBV4-1,.,TRBJ1-2,CASSQDRRAYGYTF,TGCGCCAGCAGCCAAGATCGGAGAGCCTATGGCTACACCTTC
TRBD1,TRBV7-2,.,TRBJ1-5,CASSSGGTGVNQPQHF,TGTGCCAGCAGCTCCGGGGGGACAGGGGTGAATCAGCCCCAGCATTTT
.,TRBV7-2,.,TRBJ1-1,CASSWDTTVLEAFF,TGTGCCAGCAGCTGGGACACCACCGTACTAGAAGCTTTCTTT
.,TRBV15,.,TRBJ2-1,CATSRDSAVYNEQFF,TGTGCCACCAGCAGAGATTCGGCGGTCTACAATGAGCAGTTCTTC
.,TRBV5-1,.,TRBJ2-5,CASSLRTGQETQYF,TGCGCCAGCAGCTTGAGAACAGGGCAAGAGACCCAGTACTTC
.,TRBV25-1,.,TRBJ1-2,CASRREGMLGYTF,TGTGCCAGCCGGAGGGAGGGGATGCTTGGCTACACCTTC
TRBD1,TRBV19,.,TRBJ1-4,CASSGTGATNEKLFF,TGTGCCAGTAGCGGGACAGGTGCAACTAATGAAAAACTGTTTTTT